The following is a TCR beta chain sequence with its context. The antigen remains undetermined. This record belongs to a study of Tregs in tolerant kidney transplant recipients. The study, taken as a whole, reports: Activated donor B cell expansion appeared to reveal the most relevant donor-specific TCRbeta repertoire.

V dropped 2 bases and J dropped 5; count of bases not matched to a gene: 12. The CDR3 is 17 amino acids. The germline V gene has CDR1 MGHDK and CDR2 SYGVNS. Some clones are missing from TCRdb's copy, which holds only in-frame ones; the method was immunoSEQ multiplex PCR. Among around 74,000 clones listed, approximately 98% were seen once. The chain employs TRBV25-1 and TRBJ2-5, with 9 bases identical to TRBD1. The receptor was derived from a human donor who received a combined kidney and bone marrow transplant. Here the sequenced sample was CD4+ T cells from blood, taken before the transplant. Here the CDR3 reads CASSEKEATGGDETQYF. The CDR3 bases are TGTGCCAGCAGTGAAAAAGAGGCGACAGGGGGAGATGAGACCCAGTACTTC.